This record concerns one T cell receptor (beta chain) sequence. This entry belongs to a study of T cell responses to AZD1222 COVID-19 vaccine. Study as a whole: Researchers grouped second doses given at about 4 or about 12 weeks into one pool.

The repertoire was sequenced with immunoSEQ multiplex PCR; TCRdb's copy has only in-frame clones and lacks some. The sample has 150,000 to 200,000 clones, 80% to 90% seen once. CDR1 and CDR2 from the germline V gene are LGHNA and YSLEER. This CDR3 region has 17 residues. Germline trimming cut 0 bases from V and 3 bases from J; bases unmatched to any gene: 10. The material was peripheral blood, obtained on day 0 of AZD1222 vaccination. The source is an adult in good health. V and J are TRBV4-3 and TRBJ1-2, with 7 bases aligning to TRBD1. The CDR3 loop reads CASSQDRGQARDYGYTF. The CDR3 region has the DNA TGCGCCAGCAGCCAAGATAGGGGGCAGGCTCGGGACTATGGCTACACCTTC.